This record looks at one T cell receptor beta chain sequence and its context. Its target is unknown. The data were taken from a study of T-cell reconstitution after alpha-beta-depleted transplantation in children. General study findings and limits: At day 60, the high TCRbeta diversity found in some patients originated from recipient T cells and thymic progenitors that had survived. T-cell counts and diversity at one year post-transplant came mainly from newly produced T cells. Several hundred expanded graft clones reportedly were the source of alpha-beta T cells about two months after transplant.

Preparation of the TCRbeta library used unique molecular identifiers. TCRdb analysed the PCR reads with MiXCR anew, one entry per CDR3 protein. The table includes around 230,000 distinct CDR3 sequences, under 20% detected once. CDR3 length: 16 residues. In germline, CDR1 is SQVTM, CDR2 ANQGSEA. Trimming left V 4 bases short and J 2 bases short, with 19 bases between. Sequenced material: PBMCs, mostly from graft donor cells, taken 360 days after TCRalphabeta/CD19-depleted stem cell transplant. The gene calls are TRBV29-1 and TRBJ2-3, with no clear D. The clonotype originates from a male patient between 2 and 10 years old who had a stem cell transplant for acute lymphoblastic leukemia, so the T cells may come from the graft donor. The CDR3 DNA is TGCAGCGTTGCTCGGACGGATCGCTCTAACACAGATACGCAGTATTTT. Translated: CSVARTDRSNTDTQYF.